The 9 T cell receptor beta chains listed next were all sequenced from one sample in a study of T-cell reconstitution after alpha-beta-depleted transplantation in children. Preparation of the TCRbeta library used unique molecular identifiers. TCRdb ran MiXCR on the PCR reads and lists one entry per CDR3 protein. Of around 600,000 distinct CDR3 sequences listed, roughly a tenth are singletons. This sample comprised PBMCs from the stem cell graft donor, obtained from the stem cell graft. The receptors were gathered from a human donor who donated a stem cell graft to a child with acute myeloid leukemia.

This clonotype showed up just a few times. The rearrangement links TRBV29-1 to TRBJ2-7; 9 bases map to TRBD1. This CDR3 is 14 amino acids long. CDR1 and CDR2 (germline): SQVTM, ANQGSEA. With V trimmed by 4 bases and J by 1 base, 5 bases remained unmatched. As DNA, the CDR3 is TGCAGCGTTGCCTCCGGGACAGGGTCCTACGAGCAGTACTTC. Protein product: CSVASGTGSYEQYF.

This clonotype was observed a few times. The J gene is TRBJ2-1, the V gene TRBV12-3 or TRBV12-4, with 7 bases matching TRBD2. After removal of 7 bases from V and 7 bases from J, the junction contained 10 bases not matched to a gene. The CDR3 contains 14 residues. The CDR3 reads CASNPGTIGNEQFF. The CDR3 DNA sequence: TGTGCCAGCAATCCGGGGACTATTGGAAATGAGCAGTTCTTC.

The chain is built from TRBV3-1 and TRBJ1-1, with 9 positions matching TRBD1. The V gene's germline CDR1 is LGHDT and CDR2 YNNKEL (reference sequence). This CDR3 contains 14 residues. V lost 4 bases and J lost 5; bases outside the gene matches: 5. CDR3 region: CASSRGTGWTEAFF. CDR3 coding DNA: TGTGCCAGCAGCCGGGGGACAGGGTGGACTGAAGCTTTCTTT.

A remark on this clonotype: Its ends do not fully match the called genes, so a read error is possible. DNA of the CDR3: TGTGCCAGCAGCCCCGCCGACCAGACAGCCTGGGATTTT. It specifies CASSPADQTAWDF. The chain employs TRBV7-2 and TRBJ1-5; D might be TRBD1 (5 bases). The germline CDR1 and CDR2 sequences are SGHTA and FQGNSA. The CDR3 contains 13 residues.

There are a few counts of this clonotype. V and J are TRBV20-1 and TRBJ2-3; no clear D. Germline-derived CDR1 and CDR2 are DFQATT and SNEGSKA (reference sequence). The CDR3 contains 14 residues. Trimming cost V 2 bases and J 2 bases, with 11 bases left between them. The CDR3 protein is CSARPMTPTDTQYF. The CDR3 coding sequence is TGCAGTGCTAGACCTATGACCCCCACAGATACGCAGTATTTT.

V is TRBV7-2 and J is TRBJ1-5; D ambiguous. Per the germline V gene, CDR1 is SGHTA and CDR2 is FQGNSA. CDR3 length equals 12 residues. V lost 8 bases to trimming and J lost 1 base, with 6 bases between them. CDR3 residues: CASGGSNQPQHF. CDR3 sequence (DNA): TGTGCCAGCGGAGGGAGCAATCAGCCCCAGCATTTT. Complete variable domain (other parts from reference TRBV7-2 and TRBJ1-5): GAGVSQSPSNKVTEKGKDVELRCDPISGHTALYWYRQSLGQGLEFLIYFQGNSAPDKSGLPSDRFSAERTGGSVSTLTIQRTQQEDSAVYLCASGGSNQPQHFGDGTRLSIL.

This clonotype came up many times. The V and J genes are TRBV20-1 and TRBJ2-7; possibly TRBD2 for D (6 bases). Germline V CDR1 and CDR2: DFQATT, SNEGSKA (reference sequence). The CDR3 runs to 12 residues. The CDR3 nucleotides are TGCAGCGGGGGTACTGGTACCTACGAGCAGTACTTC. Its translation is CSGGTGTYEQYF.

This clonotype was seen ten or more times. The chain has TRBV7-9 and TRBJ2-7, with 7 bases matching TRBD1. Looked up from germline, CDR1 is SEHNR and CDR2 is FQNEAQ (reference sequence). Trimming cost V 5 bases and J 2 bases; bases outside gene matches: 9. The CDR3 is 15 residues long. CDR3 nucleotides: TGTGCCAGCAGCCCCCGGACAGGTTCCACCTACGAGCAGTACTTC. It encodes CASSPRTGSTYEQYF.

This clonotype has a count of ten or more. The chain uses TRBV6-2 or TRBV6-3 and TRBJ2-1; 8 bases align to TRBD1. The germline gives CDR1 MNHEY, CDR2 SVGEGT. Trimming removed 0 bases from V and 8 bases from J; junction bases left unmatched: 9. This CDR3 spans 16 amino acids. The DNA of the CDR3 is TGTGCCAGCAGTTACTCTCCCCCACAGGGGGTCCATGAGCAGTTCTTC. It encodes CASSYSPPQGVHEQFF.